In its sample, the clone carrying this T cell receptor beta chain was seen many times. Its antigen remains unidentified. All patients were treatment-naive before thyroid surgery. TCRdb re-called clones via MiXCR from the PCR reads. Of more than 20,000 clones listed, around an eighth were seen once; the top ten hold around 24%. This CDR3 is built from 15 residues. Per the germline V gene, CDR1 is SGDLS and CDR2 is YYNGEE. Trimming pared 0 bases from V and 8 bases from J, leaving 15 bases between. The data belong to a study of metastatic and nonmetastatic thyroid tumors. Findings and caveats of the study: Relative to benign nodules, malignant thyroid tumors were reportedly characterized by significantly elevated TCR beta diversity in blood and tumor.

The receptor was derived from a female donor with papillary thyroid cancer or a benign thyroid nodule (not recorded which). Some clones in this sample may be carry-over from other donors' samples. Sequenced material: blood. V usage is TRBV9 and J usage is TRBJ2-1; tentatively, D is TRBD1 (7 bases). The CDR3 reads CASSVVIQGGDEQFF. CDR3 nucleotide sequence: TGTGCCAGCAGCGTAGTGATCCAGGGGGGCGATGAGCAGTTCTTC.